Given below is one T cell receptor (beta chain) in context. Its antigen is undetermined. The data belong to a study of cytomegalovirus exposure and HLA in healthy donors. General study results and limits: In a later analysis, V- and J-gene trimming of beta chains associated with a DCLRE1C missense variant, replicated independently.

There are 14 residues in the CDR3. Germline V CDR1 and CDR2: SQVTM, ANQGSEA. Trimming cost V 7 bases and J 5 bases; bases outside gene matches: 10. Use of 60 Vbeta and 13 Jbeta primers characterized the PCR. Assay: immunoSEQ multiplex PCR; the TCRdb copy retains only in-frame clones and omits some. In total, the table holds 65,000 to 90,000 clones. The V gene is TRBV29-1, the J gene TRBJ2-1; 8 bases align to TRBD2. The receptor's source is a female donor in good health and CMV-seropositive. What was sequenced was PBMCs. CDR3 DNA: TGCAGCGCTCCTGTGGGACTAGAGGACAATGAGCAGTTCTTC. This codes for CSAPVGLEDNEQFF.